The sequence of this T cell receptor beta chain was determined in a study of blood T cell repertoires in COVID-19. Original processing methods: Reference gene primer amplification in the assay estimated nucleated cell counts. The repertoire was sequenced with immunoSEQ multiplex PCR; TCRdb's copy has only in-frame clones and lacks some. V, J and clone size reflect that table, while D and trimming were determined from the DNA. The sample lists about 230,000 clones, under 90% occurring once. Trimming at V came to 1 base and at J to 3 bases, leaving 15 bases not matched to a gene. This CDR3 comprises 19 residues. CDR1 and CDR2 (germline): SGHAT, FQNNGV.

The origin of this receptor is a man aged 55-75 years who had recovered from COVID-19. The chain links TRBV11-2 to TRBJ1-1, with 9 bases lining up with TRBD1. Material for sequencing was PBMCs or T cells enriched from blood (not recorded which). The CDR3 loop reads CASSLVSQGASRLDTEAFF. The CDR3 bases are TGTGCCAGCAGCTTAGTGTCACAGGGGGCCTCTCGCTTGGACACTGAAGCTTTCTTT.